This TCR beta chain is drawn from a study of CD8 T cells in ankylosing spondylitis. Findings of the study overall: Fewer than 10 highly homologous variants formed a TCR beta motif that appeared characteristic of ankylosing spondylitis blood.

The germline V gene has CDR1 SGHVS and CDR2 FNYEAQ. With 5 bases removed from V and 7 bases from J, the gap between germline ends came to 14 bases. This CDR3 spans 14 amino acids. TCRdb re-analysed the 5' RACE reads in MiXCR, keeping a single row per CDR3 protein. The sample carries 800,000 to 900,000 distinct CDR3 sequences, approximately 12% recorded once. Notes on this clonotype: Its specificity is not known.

This TCR came from a male donor with ankylosing spondylitis. The sample taken for sequencing was blood, either unsorted or a sorted T cell fraction (not recorded which). The J gene is TRBJ2-2, the V gene TRBV7-6; either TRBD1 or TRBD2 may supply D (5 bases each). The CDR3 DNA is TGTGCCAGCAGCCCTGGGACGGTGCGCGGGGAGCTGTTTTTT. This sequence encodes CASSPGTVRGELFF.